The 12 T cell receptor beta chains listed next were all sequenced from one sample in a study of blood T cells in healthy people across ages. A second roughly 6 to 12 cycle PCR used barcoded and J-beta primers. TCRdb reanalysed the 5' RACE reads using MiXCR and keeps one entry per CDR3 protein. The table records around 1,000,000 distinct CDR3 sequences, approximately 25% of them present only once. In addition, the sample was reused for a study of T cells of mothers and their children.

Sequencing used blood. Receptors originate from a girl aged 2 to 10 in good health.

V usage is TRBV7-9 and J usage is TRBJ2-1; 14 nucleotides agree with TRBD2. The J call may be in error: the DNA end matches TRBJ2-5 better. There are 16 residues in the CDR3. Germline CDR1 reads SEHNR; CDR2 reads FQNEAQ (reference sequence). CDR3 DNA sequence: TGTGCCAGCAGCGGGACTAGCGGGAGTCTACGGGAGACCCAGTACTTC. Translation: CASSGTSGSLRETQYF.

The table lists this clonotype with a few counts. This chain uses TRBV9 with TRBJ2-3; TRBD1 matches 8 bases. With 1 base clipped from V and 3 bases from J, the junction kept 16 bases outside the gene matches. Germline V lookup: CDR1 SGDLS, CDR2 YYNGEE. This CDR3 spans 19 amino acids. Here the CDR3 reads CASSVPRKRTGKTTDTQYF. DNA of the CDR3: TGTGCCAGCAGCGTACCGCGTAAAAGGACAGGGAAGACAACAGATACGCAGTATTTT.

The rearrangement joins TRBV12-3 or TRBV12-4 to TRBJ2-5; D ambiguous. Trimming took off 0 bases at V and 5 bases at J, with 10 bases between the two ends. The CDR3 spans 14 residues. CDR3 DNA: TGTGCCAGCAGTTTAGCGATTGGAGCGGAGACCCAGTACTTC. Translated: CASSLAIGAETQYF.

The sample holds a few counts of this clonotype. CDR3 amino acids: CASIPPPSGGSYEQYF. The CDR3 DNA sequence: TGTGCCAGCATTCCACCTCCTAGCGGGGGCTCCTACGAGCAGTACTTC. This rearrangement joins TRBV3-1 to TRBJ2-5; 10 bases align to TRBD2. The J call may not be correct, given that the DNA end is closer to TRBJ2-7. Germline V gene sequence: CDR1 LGHDT, CDR2 YNNKEL (reference sequence). This CDR3 is 16 amino acids long.

J is TRBJ2-5 and V is TRBV9; TRBD2 agrees at 8 bases. The CDR3 covers 14 residues. J gave up 5 bases and V 0 bases, and 3 bases lay outside the gene matches. Germline V lookup: CDR1 SGDLS, CDR2 YYNGEE. CDR3 sequence (DNA): TGTGCCAGCAGCGTAGCTAAGCGGGGGGAGACCCAGTACTTC. Protein: CASSVAKRGETQYF.

This clonotype was counted a few times. The V and J genes are TRBV5-1 and TRBJ1-1; D call uncertain. Germline V CDR1 and CDR2: SGHRS, YFSETQ. CDR3 length: 14 residues. V shed 0 bases and J shed 6 bases, with 12 bases lying between them. The CDR3 bases are TGCGCCAGCAGCTTGGAAGTTTCGGGAGCTGAAGCTTTCTTT. This translates into CASSLEVSGAEAFF.

The V gene is TRBV4-2, the J gene TRBJ2-3; D unclear. This CDR3 spans 15 amino acids. V was shortened by 4 bases and J by 2 bases, with 13 bases between the two germline ends. The germline V gene has CDR1 LGHNA and CDR2 YNFKEQ. The CDR3 reads CASSRPETFTDTQYF. The CDR3 DNA sequence: TGTGCCAGCAGCCGACCAGAGACATTCACAGATACGCAGTATTTT.

The genes are TRBV29-1 and TRBJ2-2, with D perhaps matching TRBD1 (5 bases). V was pared by 8 bases and J by 7 bases, with 11 bases between. Germline CDR1 SQVTM, CDR2 ANQGSEA. The CDR3 runs 11 residues. In DNA, the CDR3 is TGCAGCATCAGGGTCTACGGGGAGCTGTTTTTT. This translates into CSIRVYGELFF.

On this clonotype itself: One end of the junction fails to match germline, which may point to a read error. The chain carries TRBV7-2 and TRBJ2-3, with D hard to call. CDR1 is SGHTA, CDR2 FQGNSA, per germline. This CDR3 comprises 15 residues. The CDR3 DNA follows: TGTGCCTGCAGCTCCCGGCGTTTTGTCAGAGATACGCAGTATTTT. It codes for CACSSRRFVRDTQYF. Supplemented by reference TRBV7-2 and TRBJ2-3, the full variable domain reads GAGVSQSPSNKVTEKGKDVELRCDPISGHTALYWYRQSLGQGLEFLIYFQGNSAPDKSGLPSDRFSAERTGGSVSTLTIQRTQQEDSAVYLCACSSRRFVRDTQYFGPGTRLTVL.

This clonotype was found a few times. J is TRBJ1-3 and V is TRBV20-1; D is ambiguous. CDR1 is DFQATT and CDR2 is SNEGSKA in the germline V gene (reference sequence). This CDR3 contains 15 residues. Deletions cut 0 bases from V and 0 bases from J, with 9 bases between. Here the CDR3 reads CSARDPGNSGNTIYF. CDR3 coding DNA: TGCAGTGCTAGAGATCCGGGGAACTCTGGAAACACCATATATTTT.

This chain connects TRBV28 to TRBJ2-2; weak D call: TRBD1 (5 bases). This CDR3 has 13 residues. The V gene's germline CDR1 is MDHEN and CDR2 SYDVKM. The germline V and J ends were trimmed by 5 bases and 8 bases, with 12 bases remaining between them. CDR3 coding DNA: TGTGCCAGCAGTCCATCAGGGTCAGGGGAGCTGTTTTTT. This encodes CASSPSGSGELFF.

This clonotype was seen at least ten times. The chain is built from TRBV25-1 and TRBJ2-7; D may be TRBD1 (6 bases). This CDR3 comprises 12 residues. From germline, CDR1 is MGHDK and CDR2 SYGVNS. The ends were cut back, 8 bases at V and 3 bases at J, with 11 bases in the middle. As DNA, the CDR3 is TGTGCCAGCTCGGACAGATTCTACGAGCAGTACTTC. Residues: CASSDRFYEQYF.